This section outlines one TCR beta chain sequence together with its context. Trimming shortened V by 3 bases and J by 7 bases, and 13 bases separated the two germline ends. The length of the CDR3 is 15 residues. Germline lookup yields CDR1 MDHEN and CDR2 SYDVKM. The data were obtained in a study of blood T cell repertoires in COVID-19. In the study overall: Acute and convalescent COVID-19 specimens originated in the United States, Italy and Spain. Nucleic acid was either cDNA or gDNA, and it came from T cells, B-cell-depleted T cells, or PBMCs.

In the study's own analysis: Amplified reference gene primers provided the basis for estimating nucleated cell counts. The protocol was immunoSEQ multiplex PCR, while the TCRdb copy is restricted to in-frame clones and leaves out a portion. D and trimming come from the DNA, and the V and J calls and clone size come from that table. The sample carries around 200,000 clones, approximately 90% recorded once. V usage is TRBV28 and J usage is TRBJ1-6, with D tentatively TRBD1 (5 bases). This TCR was sampled from an elderly woman in a cohort sampled during active or convalescent COVID-19. Sequences were obtained from peripheral blood. CDR3 loop: CASSFPGNGNSPLHF. CDR3 sequence (DNA): TGTGCCAGCAGTTTTCCAGGGAACGGAAATTCACCCCTCCACTTT.